These T cell receptor beta chains were read from a single sample in a study of cytomegalovirus exposure and HLA in healthy donors. Sequenced by immunoSEQ multiplex PCR; TCRdb stores in-frame clones only, minus some. The sample holds just over 85,000 clones, around 75% seen once. Material for sequencing was PBMCs. The receptors come from a man in his forties in good health and CMV-seronegative. CDR3s include the opening cysteine and the closing phenylalanine or tryptophan. A D gene is named only where the DNA matches it firmly. A row's size may be missing; if present it is once, few, many or a size class.

>TRBV7-3|TRBJ1-1|NA|NA
TGTGCCAGCAGTCGAGACGGAGGCACTGAAGCTTTCTTT
CASSRDGGTEAFF
>TRBV7-2|TRBJ2-7|NA|NA
TGTGCCAGCAGCCCAGGCTTGGGGGCTAAGTACGAGCAGTACTTC
CASSPGLGAKYEQYF
>TRBV12-5|TRBJ1-1|NA|NA
TGTGCTAGTGGTTCTTGGGACACCACTGAAGCTTTCTTT
CASGSWDTTEAFF
>TRBV7-6|TRBJ2-7|NA|TRBD2
TGTGCCAGCAGCTTAGCGTTCGCTAGCGGGGGCCCGAGCTCCTACGAGCAGTACTTC
CASSLAFASGGPSSYEQYF
>TRBV5-1|TRBJ1-6|NA|TRBD1
TGCGCCAGCAGCTTGGCACAGGGGGATTCACCCCTCCACTTT
CASSLAQGDSPLHF
>TRBV5-1|TRBJ2-5|NA|TRBD2
TGCGCCAGCAGCCGACTAGCGGGCTCCCAAGAGACCCAGTACTTC
CASSRLAGSQETQYF
>TRBV11-2|TRBJ2-2|few|TRBD2
TGTGCCAGCAGCTCGCTAGCGGGGGTGAAGGCCGGGGAGCTGTTTTTT
CASSSLAGVKAGELFF
>TRBV6-6|TRBJ1-1|few|NA
TGTGCCAGCAGTTACTCACCGGGGGTCTTTGAAGCTTTCTTT
CASSYSPGVFEAFF
>TRBV5-4|TRBJ1-1|NA|NA
TGTGCCAGCAGCTTTGACAGCATAAGGAACACTGAAGCTTTCTTT
CASSFDSIRNTEAFF
>TRBV30|TRBJ1-6|NA|TRBD1
TGTGCCTGGAGTGGGGACAGGGGGCATAGTTCACCCCTCCACTTT
CAWSGDRGHSSPLHF
>TRBV7-9|TRBJ2-5|NA|TRBD2
TGTGCCAGCAGCTTTGGGACTAGCGGGGGAACTGCCCAGTACTTC
CASSFGTSGGTAQYF
>TRBV5-6|TRBJ1-2|few|TRBD1
TGTGCCAGCAGCCGGGACAGGGGTCATGGCTACACCTTC
CASSRDRGHGYTF
>TRBV30|TRBJ2-7|NA|NA
TGTGCCTGGAGTGCCTCCACTGGGGCTGGGCAGTACTTC
CAWSASTGAGQYF
>TRBV7-9|TRBJ2-6|NA|NA
TGTGCCCTGAGCTCTGGGGCCAACGTCCTGACTTTC
CALSSGANVLTF
>TRBV28|TRBJ1-5|NA|NA
TGTGCCAGCAGTCTTCGGACAGTTTTCTCTCCCCAGCATTTT
CASSLRTVFSPQHF
>TRBV4-2|TRBJ2-7|NA|NA
TGTGCCAGCAGCCCCGGCGGGGAGGCCTACGAGCAGTACTTC
CASSPGGEAYEQYF
>TRBV2|TRBJ1-1|NA|TRBD1
TGTGCCAGCAGGGGGTCTGGGCAGGGGGCGCGTTTCAACACTGAAGCTTTCTTT
CASRGSGQGARFNTEAFF
>TRBV4-1|TRBJ2-1|NA|TRBD1
TGCGCCAGCAGCCAGCGCTTTCTCGGGACAGGCGGCTACAATGAGCAGTTCTTC
CASSQRFLGTGGYNEQFF
>TRBV5-1|TRBJ1-2|once|NA
TGCGCCAGTCATTTGGGGGGGGGCAACTATGGCTACACCTTC
CASHLGGGNYGYTF
>TRBV9|TRBJ2-1|NA|TRBD2
TGTGCCAGCAGCGGGACTAGCGGGGGTTTAGATGAGCAGTTCTTC
CASSGTSGGLDEQFF
>TRBV28|TRBJ2-5|NA|TRBD2
TGTGCCAGCAGTTGGACTAGGTACCAAGAGACCCAGTACTTC
CASSWTRYQETQYF
>TRBV4-1|TRBJ1-5|NA|TRBD1
TGCGCCAGCAGCCAAGACCGGGACAGTGTGTCCCAGCATTTT
CASSQDRDSVSQHF